The present entry profiles one TCR beta chain with its context. Its cognate antigen is unknown. The sample comes from a study of molecular identifiers for immune sequencing clone quantification. Germline CDR1 and CDR2: SNHLY and FYNNEI. Germline trimming cut 8 bases from V and 5 bases from J; bases unmatched to any gene: 9. The CDR3 has 14 residues. Via MiXCR, TCRdb re-called the PCR reads, giving one row per CDR3 protein. The top ten clones hold around 0.78% of a sample with hundreds of thousands of distinct CDR3 sequences, 25% of them seen once. Findings and limits, study-wide: Investigators reportedly could detect spiked Jurkat TCR RNA from one cell among approximately 930,000 naive cells.

The V and J genes are TRBV2 and TRBJ2-7; TRBD1 matches 10 bases. Sequencing was performed on naive CD8+ T cells from blood, with Jurkat cell RNA spiked in. Subset given: FACS-sorted CD8+CD4-CCR7+CD45RA+ naive T cells. This TCR came from a human donor in good health. Some libraries in this study had Jurkat cell RNA spiked in. The CDR3 spells CASGSGQGVNEQYF. The CDR3 region has the DNA TGTGCCAGCGGCTCCGGACAGGGGGTGAACGAGCAGTACTTC.